A selection of T cell receptor beta chains follows, all from one sample in a study of OX40 agonist ivuxolimab in advanced cancers. Here immunoSEQ multiplex PCR was the method, and the copy in TCRdb shows in-frame clones only, minus some. The table records roughly 44,000 clones, less than 90% of them present only once. Sequencing used CD4+ or CD8+ T cells sorted from blood, obtained in a trial of the OX40 agonist ivuxolimab. The receptors originated from an adult with an advanced solid tumor such as melanoma, head and neck, liver or kidney cancer. Each CDR3 is given with its conserved first and last residue. The D gene is left open where the match is weak.

j_call v_call d_call cdr3_aa cdr3_nt
TRBJ2-2 TRBV18 . CASSPLANSNTGELFF TGTGCCAGCTCACCTCTAGCGAACTCGAACACCGGGGAGCTGTTTTTT
TRBJ1-1 TRBV27 . CASSFAIQQGMNTEAFF TGTGCCAGCAGTTTTGCGATTCAGCAAGGGATGAACACTGAAGCTTTCTTT
TRBJ2-5 TRBV19 . CASMETDRETQYF TGTGCCAGTATGGAGACAGATCGGGAGACCCAGTACTTC
TRBJ1-1 TRBV19 . CASSVGAIMTEAFF TGTGCCAGTAGTGTAGGGGCGATAATGACTGAAGCTTTCTTT
TRBJ2-1 TRBV11-2 TRBD2 CASSLDVGLAGGPLDEQFF TGTGCCAGCAGCTTAGATGTTGGGCTAGCGGGAGGGCCCCTCGATGAGCAGTTCTTC
TRBJ2-7 TRBV18 TRBD2 CASSPTTSGRTNEQYF TGTGCCAGCTCACCAACGACTAGCGGGAGAACCAACGAGCAGTACTTC
TRBJ2-7 TRBV19 . CASSSWDRSYEQYF TGTGCCAGTAGTTCCTGGGACCGCTCCTACGAGCAGTACTTC
TRBJ2-7 TRBV5-8 TRBD2 CASSLSGRTYEQYF TGTGCCAGCAGCCTTAGCGGGAGAACCTACGAGCAGTACTTC
TRBJ2-1 TRBV29-1 TRBD2 CSGSPRTSGDNEQFF TGCAGCGGAAGCCCGCGAACTAGCGGGGACAATGAGCAGTTCTTC
TRBJ2-1 TRBV7-2 . CASSPLMGGHGAWNEQFF TGTGCCAGCAGCCCCCTGATGGGGGGTCATGGGGCTTGGAATGAGCAGTTCTTC
TRBJ2-1 TRBV7-9 . CASSLAHGNEQFF TGTGCCAGCAGCTTAGCGCATGGCAATGAGCAGTTCTTC
TRBJ2-3 TRBV5-1 . CASSLGGAQDTQYF TGCGCCAGCAGCTTGGGGGGGGCGCAAGATACGCAGTATTTT
TRBJ2-7 TRBV11-3 . CASSLGPGAAGEQYF TGTGCCAGCAGCTTAGGGCCGGGAGCCGCGGGCGAGCAGTACTTC
TRBJ2-7 TRBV18 TRBD1 CASSPGDRGIDEQYF TGTGCCAGCTCACCCGGTGACAGGGGGATAGACGAGCAGTACTTC